The present entry profiles one T cell receptor beta chain with its context. Produced via immunoSEQ multiplex PCR; TCRdb's table is partial and in-frame only. Among about 95,000 clones listed, roughly 89% were seen once. The sample originates from a study of OX40 agonist ivuxolimab in advanced cancers. The timepoints at which blood was sampled were baseline, cycle 4 day 1, and cycle 7 day 1. The clonotype comes from an adult with an advanced solid tumor such as melanoma, head and neck, liver or kidney cancer. The specimen comprised CD4+ or CD8+ T cells sorted from blood, sampled in a trial of the OX40 agonist ivuxolimab.

CDR3 in amino acids: CASSRSGGAVGGNTIYF. Here the CDR3 DNA reads TGTGCCAGCAGCCGTTCCGGGGGTGCCGTGGGTGGAAACACCATATATTTT. The chain links TRBV7-2 to TRBJ1-3; tentatively, D is TRBD1 (5 bases). Deletions cut 5 bases from V and 3 bases from J, with 20 bases between. Germline CDR1 is SGHTA and CDR2 is FQGNSA. This CDR3 region has 17 residues.